The clone carrying this T cell receptor beta chain was detected a few times. The entry originates in a study of blood T cell repertoires in COVID-19. Turning to the study itself: Some COVID-19 samples were acute and others convalescent; all came from the United States, Italy and Spain. Nucleic acid was either cDNA or gDNA, and it came from T cells, B-cell-depleted T cells, or PBMCs.

The CDR3 totals 18 residues. CDR1 LGHNA and CDR2 YSLEER come from the germline V gene. Trimming left V 0 bases short and J 2 bases short, with 20 bases between. Methods used by the authors: The authors estimated nucleated cell counts from reference gene primer amplification. Sequenced by immunoSEQ multiplex PCR; TCRdb stores in-frame clones only, minus some. For V, J and clone size, that table is used; D and trimming come from the DNA. The data hold some 99,000 clones, with around four fifths observed a single time. The chain combines TRBV4-3 with TRBJ2-7, with D perhaps TRBD2 (5 bases). The specimen sequenced was peripheral blood. The source is an older woman with acute or convalescent COVID-19. The CDR3: CASSQETWDAAGTYEQYF. The DNA for the CDR3 is TGCGCCAGCAGCCAAGAGACTTGGGATGCGGCCGGGACCTACGAGCAGTACTTC.